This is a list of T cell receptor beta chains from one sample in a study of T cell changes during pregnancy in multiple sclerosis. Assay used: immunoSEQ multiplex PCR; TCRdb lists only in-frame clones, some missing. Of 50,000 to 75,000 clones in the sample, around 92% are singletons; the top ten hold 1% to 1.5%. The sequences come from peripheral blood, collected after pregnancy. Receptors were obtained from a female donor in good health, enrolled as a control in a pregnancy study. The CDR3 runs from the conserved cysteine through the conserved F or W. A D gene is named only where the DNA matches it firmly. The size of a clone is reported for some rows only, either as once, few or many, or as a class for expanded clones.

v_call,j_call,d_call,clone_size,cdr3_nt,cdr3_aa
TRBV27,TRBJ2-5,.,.,TGTGCCAGCAGTAGCTCAACAGAGACCCAGTACTTC,CASSSSTETQYF
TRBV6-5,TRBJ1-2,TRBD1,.,TGTGCCAGCAAAAGAACAGGGGGAGGCTATGGCTACACCTTC,CASKRTGGGYGYTF
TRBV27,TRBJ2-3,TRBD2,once,TGTGCCAGCAGCTTAACCACTGGACTAGCGCACTATACGCAGTATTTT,CASSLTTGLAHYTQYF
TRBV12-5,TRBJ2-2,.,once,TGTGCTAGTGGCTTGCGGCAGGGAGGCACCGGGGAGCTGTTTTTT,CASGLRQGGTGELFF
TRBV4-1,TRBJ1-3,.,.,TGCGCCAGCAGCCAAGGGAGGGCAGGGCGCGCCCGGTCTGGAAACACCATATATTTT,CASSQGRAGRARSGNTIYF
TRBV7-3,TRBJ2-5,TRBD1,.,TGTGCCAGCAGCCTGGGACAGTCAGAGACCCAGTACTTC,CASSLGQSETQYF
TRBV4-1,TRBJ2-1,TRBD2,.,TGCGCCAGCAGCCAAGACGGCCGTGTGACTAGCAGTTACAATGAGCAGTTCTTC,CASSQDGRVTSSYNEQFF
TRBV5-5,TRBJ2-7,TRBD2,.,TGTGCCAGCAGCGGAGCTAGCGGGGGGGCCTACGAGCAGTACTTC,CASSGASGGAYEQYF
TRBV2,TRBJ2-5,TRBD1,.,TGTGCCAGCAGTGATCCGACAGGGGACCTAACGCCGAAGACCCAGTACTTC,CASSDPTGDLTPKTQYF
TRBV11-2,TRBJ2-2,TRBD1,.,TGTGCCAGCAGCCGCCCGTCAGGGGGCGACACCGGGGAGCTGTTTTTT,CASSRPSGGDTGELFF
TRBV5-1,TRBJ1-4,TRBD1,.,TGCGCCAGCGCGATCCGGGACAGAAATGAAAAACTGTTTTTT,CASAIRDRNEKLFF
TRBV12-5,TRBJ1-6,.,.,TGTGCTAGTGGTTCAAGACAGACCTATAATTCACCCCTCCACTTT,CASGSRQTYNSPLHF
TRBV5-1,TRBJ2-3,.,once,TGCGCCAGCAGCTTGGGTGCCACTCTAAGCACAGATACGCAGTATTTT,CASSLGATLSTDTQYF
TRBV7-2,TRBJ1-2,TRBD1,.,TGTGCCAGCAGCACTTTCGACAGGGAACTCTATGGCTACACCTTC,CASSTFDRELYGYTF
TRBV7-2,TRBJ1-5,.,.,TGTGCCAGCAGCACCGTTTCAGGGCCAAGCAATCAGCCCCAGCATTTT,CASSTVSGPSNQPQHF
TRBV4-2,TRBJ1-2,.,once,TGTGCCAGCAGCCAAGACGTTTGGCGGGAGGGCTACACCTTC,CASSQDVWREGYTF
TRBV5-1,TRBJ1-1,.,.,TGCGCCAGCAGCTTAGGAGACACTGAAGCTTTCTTT,CASSLGDTEAFF
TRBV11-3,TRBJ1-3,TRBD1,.,TGTGCCAGCAGCCCCGGGACAGGGGTTTCGGGAGGAAACACCATATATTTT,CASSPGTGVSGGNTIYF
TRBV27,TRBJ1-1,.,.,TGTGCCAGCATCGGGGGGCGGGCAAGTGGCACTGAAGCTTTCTTT,CASIGGRASGTEAFF
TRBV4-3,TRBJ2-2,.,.,TGCGCCAGCAGCCAAGATAACGGAGGGTCCGGGGAGCTGTTTTTT,CASSQDNGGSGELFF
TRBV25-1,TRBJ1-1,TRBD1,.,TGTGCCAGCAGTGAGACCCGGACAGGGGAACACACTGAAGCTTTCTTT,CASSETRTGEHTEAFF
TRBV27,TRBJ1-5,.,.,TGTGCCAGCAGTTTACGGGTGAGCTATAGCAATCAGCCCCAGCATTTT,CASSLRVSYSNQPQHF
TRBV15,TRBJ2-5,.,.,TGTGCCACCAGTGTTACACGAAAAGAGACCCAGTACTTC,CATSVTRKETQYF
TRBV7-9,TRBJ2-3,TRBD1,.,TGTGCCAGCATCAGGGGGATTGAGGATACGCAGTATTTT,CASIRGIEDTQYF
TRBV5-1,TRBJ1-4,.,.,TGCGCCAGCAGCTTGTATCAGGGAAGTGAAAAACTGTTTTTT,CASSLYQGSEKLFF
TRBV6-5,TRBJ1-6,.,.,TGTGCCAGCTGTAGGGGGGGGGCTTCACCCCTCCACTTT,CASCRGGASPLHF
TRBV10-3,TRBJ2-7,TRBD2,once,TGTGCCATCAAACTAGCGGGGGGGCCTTTCGACGAGCAGTACTTC,CAIKLAGGPFDEQYF
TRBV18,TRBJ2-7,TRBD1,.,TGTGCCAGCTCACCTATAACAGGGGCCTCCTACGAGCAGTACTTC,CASSPITGASYEQYF
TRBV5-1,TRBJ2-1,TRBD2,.,TGCGCCAGCAGCTCTAGGGATAGCGGGGGTGAGCAGTTCTTC,CASSSRDSGGEQFF
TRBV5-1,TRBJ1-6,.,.,TGCGCCAGCAGCTTGGGTAGTGGGGGGGTTAATTCACCCCTCCACTTT,CASSLGSGGVNSPLHF
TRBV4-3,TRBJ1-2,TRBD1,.,TGCGCCAGCAGCCCCTCCGGGACAGGGCTCTATGGCTACACCTTC,CASSPSGTGLYGYTF
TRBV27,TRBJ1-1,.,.,TGTGCCAGCAGCTCTACAGCATTCACTGAAGCTTTCTTT,CASSSTAFTEAFF
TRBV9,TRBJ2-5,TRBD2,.,TGTGCCAGCAGCCCCTCGCGGGGGGGCGGGGAGACCCAGTACTTC,CASSPSRGGGETQYF
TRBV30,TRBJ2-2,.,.,TGTGCCTGGAGTGTCAGGGGTACCGGGGAGCTGTTTTTT,CAWSVRGTGELFF
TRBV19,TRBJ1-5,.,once,TGTGCCAGTAGTATCGTGAGTGCGGGTCAGCCCCAGCATTTT,CASSIVSAGQPQHF
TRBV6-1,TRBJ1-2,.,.,TGTGCCAGCAGTGACCCATACTATGGCTACACCTTC,CASSDPYYGYTF
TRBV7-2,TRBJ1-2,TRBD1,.,TGTGCCAGCAGCAACAGGGGGGATAACTATGGCTACACCTTC,CASSNRGDNYGYTF
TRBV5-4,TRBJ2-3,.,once,TGTGCCAGCAGTCGACTCCGAGATACGCAGTATTTT,CASSRLRDTQYF
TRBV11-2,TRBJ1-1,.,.,TGTGCCAGCAGCTTAGATGTGGGGGGGACTGAAGCTTTCTTT,CASSLDVGGTEAFF
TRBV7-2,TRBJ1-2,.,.,TGTGCCAGCAGCCATGACAGGAACTATGGCTACACCTTC,CASSHDRNYGYTF